This TCR beta chain was retrieved from a study of cytomegalovirus exposure and HLA in healthy donors. The PCR ran on 60 Vbeta and 13 Jbeta primers. Produced via immunoSEQ multiplex PCR; TCRdb's table is partial and in-frame only. The sample contains fewer than 350,000 clones, about 87% of which appear only once. Per the germline V gene, CDR1 is SGHRS and CDR2 is YFSETQ. The length of the CDR3 is 17 residues. The V and J ends lost 0 bases and 6 bases, in that order; junction bases with no gene match: 6. The receptor comes from a woman in her late teens or twenties in good health and CMV-seronegative. Sequences were obtained from PBMCs. This rearrangement joins TRBV5-1 to TRBJ2-1; 13 bases match TRBD2. CDR3 protein: CASSLGLAGGPSNEQFF. CDR3 DNA sequence: TGCGCCAGCAGCTTGGGACTAGCGGGGGGTCCCTCCAATGAGCAGTTCTTC.